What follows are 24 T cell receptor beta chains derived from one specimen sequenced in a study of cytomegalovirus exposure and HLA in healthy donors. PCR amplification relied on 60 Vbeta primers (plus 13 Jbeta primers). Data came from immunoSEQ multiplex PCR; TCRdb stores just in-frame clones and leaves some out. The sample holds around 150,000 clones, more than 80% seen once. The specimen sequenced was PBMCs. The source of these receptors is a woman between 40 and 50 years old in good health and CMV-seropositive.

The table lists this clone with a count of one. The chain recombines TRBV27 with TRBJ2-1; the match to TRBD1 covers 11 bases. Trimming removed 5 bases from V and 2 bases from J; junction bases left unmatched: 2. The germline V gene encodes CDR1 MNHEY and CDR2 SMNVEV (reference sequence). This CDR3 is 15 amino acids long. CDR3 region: CASSRTGGTYNEQFF. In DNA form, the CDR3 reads TGTGCCAGCAGTAGGACAGGGGGCACCTACAATGAGCAGTTCTTC.

This chain's CDR3 is CASSGTGGFYEQYF. The CDR3 DNA is TGTGCCAGCAGCGGGACAGGGGGTTTTTACGAGCAGTACTTC. The chain carries TRBV7-9 and TRBJ2-7; 11 bases agree with TRBD1. The CDR3 spans 14 residues. V shed 5 bases, J shed 4 bases, and the junction held 4 bases outside the gene matches. In germline, CDR1 is SEHNR, CDR2 FQNEAQ (reference sequence).

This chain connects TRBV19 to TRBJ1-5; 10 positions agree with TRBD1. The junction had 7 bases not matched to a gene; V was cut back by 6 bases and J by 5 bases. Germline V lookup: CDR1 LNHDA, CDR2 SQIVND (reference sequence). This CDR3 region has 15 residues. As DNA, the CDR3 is TGTGCCAGTAGCGGGACAGGGGATCCTTATCAGCCCCAGCATTTT. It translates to CASSGTGDPYQPQHF.

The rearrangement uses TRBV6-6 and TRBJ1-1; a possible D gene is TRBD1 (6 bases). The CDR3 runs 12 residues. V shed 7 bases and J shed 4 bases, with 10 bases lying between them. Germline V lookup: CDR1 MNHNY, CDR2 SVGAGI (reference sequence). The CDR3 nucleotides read TGTGCCAGCAAGACAGGTGCCACTGAAGCTTTCTTT. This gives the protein CASKTGATEAFF.

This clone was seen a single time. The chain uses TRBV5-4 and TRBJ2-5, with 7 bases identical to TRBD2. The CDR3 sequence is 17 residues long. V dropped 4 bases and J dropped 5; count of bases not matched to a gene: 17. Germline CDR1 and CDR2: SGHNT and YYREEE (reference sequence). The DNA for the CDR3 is TGTGCCAGCAGCCGATCTGGCGGGAGCGGAGCGGGGGAGACCCAGTACTTC. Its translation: CASSRSGGSGAGETQYF.

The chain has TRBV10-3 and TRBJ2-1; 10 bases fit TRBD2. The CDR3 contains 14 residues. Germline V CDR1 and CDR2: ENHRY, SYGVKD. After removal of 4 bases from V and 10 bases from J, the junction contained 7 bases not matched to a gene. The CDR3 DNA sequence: TGTGCCATCAGTGTTCTAGCGGGGGTGGGGGAGCAGTTCTTC. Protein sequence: CAISVLAGVGEQFF.

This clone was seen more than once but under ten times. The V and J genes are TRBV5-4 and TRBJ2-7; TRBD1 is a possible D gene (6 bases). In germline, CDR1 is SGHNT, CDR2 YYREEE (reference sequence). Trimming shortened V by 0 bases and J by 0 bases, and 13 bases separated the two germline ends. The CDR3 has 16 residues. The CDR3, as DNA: TGTGCCAGCAGCTTGGCAGGGGCTCCTAGCTCCTACGAGCAGTACTTC. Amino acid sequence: CASSLAGAPSSYEQYF. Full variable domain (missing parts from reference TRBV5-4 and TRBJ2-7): ETGVTQSPTHLIKTRGQQVTLRCSSQSGHNTVSWYQQALGQGPQFIFQYYREEENGRGNFPPRFSGLQFPNYSSELNVNALELDDSALYLCASSLAGAPSSYEQYFGPGTRLTVT.

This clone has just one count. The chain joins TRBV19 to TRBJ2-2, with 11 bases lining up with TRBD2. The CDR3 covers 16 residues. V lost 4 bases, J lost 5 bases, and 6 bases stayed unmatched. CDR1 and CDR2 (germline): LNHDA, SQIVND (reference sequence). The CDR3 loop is CASSTLAGGGTGELFF. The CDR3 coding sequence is TGTGCCAGTAGTACCCTAGCGGGGGGCGGGACCGGGGAGCTGTTTTTT.

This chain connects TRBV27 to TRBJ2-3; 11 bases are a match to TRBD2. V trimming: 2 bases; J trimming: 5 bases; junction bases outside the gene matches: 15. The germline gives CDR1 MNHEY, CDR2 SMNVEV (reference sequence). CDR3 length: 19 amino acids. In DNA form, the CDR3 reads TGTGCCAGCAGTTTAACCAACTCCCCGCCTAGCGGGAGGTTAGATACGCAGTATTTT. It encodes CASSLTNSPPSGRLDTQYF.

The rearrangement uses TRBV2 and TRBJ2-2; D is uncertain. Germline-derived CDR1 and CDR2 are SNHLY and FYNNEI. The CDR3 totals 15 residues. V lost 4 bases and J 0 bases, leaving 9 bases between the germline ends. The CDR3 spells CASSVSDSNTGELFF. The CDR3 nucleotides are TGTGCCAGCAGTGTGAGCGATTCGAACACCGGGGAGCTGTTTTTT.

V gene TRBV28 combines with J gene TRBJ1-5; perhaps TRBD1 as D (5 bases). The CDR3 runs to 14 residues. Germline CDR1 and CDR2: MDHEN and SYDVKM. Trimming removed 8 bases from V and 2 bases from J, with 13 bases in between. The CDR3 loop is CASRPGVGNQPQHF. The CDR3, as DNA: TGTGCCAGCCGCCCGGGGGTGGGCAATCAGCCCCAGCATTTT. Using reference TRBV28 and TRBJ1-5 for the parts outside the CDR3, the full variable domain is DVKVTQSSRYLVKRTGEKVFLECVQDMDHENMFWYRQDPGLGLRLIYFSYDVKMKEKGDIPEGYSVSREKKERFSLILESASTNQTSMYLCASRPGVGNQPQHFGDGTRLSIL.

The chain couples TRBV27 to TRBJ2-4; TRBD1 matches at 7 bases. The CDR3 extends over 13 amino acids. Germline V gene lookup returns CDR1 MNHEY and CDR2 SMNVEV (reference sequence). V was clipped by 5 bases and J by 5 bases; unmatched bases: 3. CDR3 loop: CASSRQGENIQYF. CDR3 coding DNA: TGTGCCAGCAGTAGACAGGGTGAAAACATTCAGTACTTC.

The CDR3 protein is CASSSPGQQETQYF. As DNA, the CDR3 is TGTGCCAGCAGCTCTCCGGGACAGCAAGAGACCCAGTACTTC. This chain joins TRBV21-1 and TRBJ2-5; TRBD1, as called in the table, went unchecked against the DNA. TRBV21-1 is assigned pseudogene status. This CDR3 contains 14 residues.

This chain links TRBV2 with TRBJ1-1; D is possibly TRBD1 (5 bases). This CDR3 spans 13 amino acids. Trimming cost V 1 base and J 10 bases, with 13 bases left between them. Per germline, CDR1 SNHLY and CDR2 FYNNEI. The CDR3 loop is CASSEVGGGGAFF. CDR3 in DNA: TGTGCCAGCAGTGAAGTAGGCGGGGGGGGAGCTTTCTTT.

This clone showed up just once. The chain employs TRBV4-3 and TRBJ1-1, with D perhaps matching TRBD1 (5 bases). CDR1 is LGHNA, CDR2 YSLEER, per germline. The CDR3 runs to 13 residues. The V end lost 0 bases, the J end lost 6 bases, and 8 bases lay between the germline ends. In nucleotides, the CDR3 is TGCGCCAGCAGCCAAGAGGCAGGGTCTGAAGCTTTCTTT. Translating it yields CASSQEAGSEAFF.

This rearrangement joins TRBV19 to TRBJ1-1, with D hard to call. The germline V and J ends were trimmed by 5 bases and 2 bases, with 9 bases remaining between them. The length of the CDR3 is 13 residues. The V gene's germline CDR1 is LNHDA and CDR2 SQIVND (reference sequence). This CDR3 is CASSVMSNTEAFF. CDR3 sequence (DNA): TGTGCCAGTAGTGTTATGTCTAACACTGAAGCTTTCTTT.

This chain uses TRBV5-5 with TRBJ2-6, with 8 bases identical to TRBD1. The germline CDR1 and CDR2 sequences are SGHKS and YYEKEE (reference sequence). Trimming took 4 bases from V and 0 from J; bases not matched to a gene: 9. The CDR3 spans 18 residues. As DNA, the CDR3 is TGTGCCAGCAGCACCAGGACAGGGATTAGCTCTGGGGCCAACGTCCTGACTTTC. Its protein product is CASSTRTGISSGANVLTF. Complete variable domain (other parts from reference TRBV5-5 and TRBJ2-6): DAGVTQSPTHLIKTRGQQVTLRCSPISGHKSVSWYQQVLGQGPQFIFQYYEKEERGRGNFPDRFSARQFPNYSSELNVNALLLGDSALYLCASSTRTGISSGANVLTFGAGSRLTVL.

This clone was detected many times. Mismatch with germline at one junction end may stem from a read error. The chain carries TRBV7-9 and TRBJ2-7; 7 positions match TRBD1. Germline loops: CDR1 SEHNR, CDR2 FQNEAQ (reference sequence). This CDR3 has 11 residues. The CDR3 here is CASSFTGVVVF. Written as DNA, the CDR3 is TGTGCCAGCAGCTTCACAGGGGTTGTCGTCTTC.

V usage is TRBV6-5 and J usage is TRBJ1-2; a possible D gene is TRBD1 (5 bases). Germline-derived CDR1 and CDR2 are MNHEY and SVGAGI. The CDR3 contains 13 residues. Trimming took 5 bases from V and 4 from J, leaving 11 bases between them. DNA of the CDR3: TGTGCCAGCAGTCTGGACACCTTCTATGGCTACACCTTC. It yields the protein CASSLDTFYGYTF.

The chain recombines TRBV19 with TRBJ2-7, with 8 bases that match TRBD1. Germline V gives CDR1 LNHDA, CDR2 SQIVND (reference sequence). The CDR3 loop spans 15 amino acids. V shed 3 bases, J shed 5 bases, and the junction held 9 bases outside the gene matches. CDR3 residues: CASSMVQGVIDEQYF. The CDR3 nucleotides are TGTGCCAGTAGTATGGTACAGGGGGTAATAGACGAGCAGTACTTC. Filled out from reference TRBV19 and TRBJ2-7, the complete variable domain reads DGGITQSPKYLFRKEGQNVTLSCEQNLNHDAMYWYRQDPGQGLRLIYYSQIVNDFQKGDIAEGYSVSREKKESFPLTVTSAQKNPTAFYLCASSMVQGVIDEQYFGPGTRLTVT.

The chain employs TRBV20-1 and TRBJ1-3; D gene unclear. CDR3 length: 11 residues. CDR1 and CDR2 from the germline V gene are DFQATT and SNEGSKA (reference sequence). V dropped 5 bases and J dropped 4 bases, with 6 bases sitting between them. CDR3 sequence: CSAPLGNTIYF. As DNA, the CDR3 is TGCAGTGCTCCCCTGGGAAACACCATATATTTT.

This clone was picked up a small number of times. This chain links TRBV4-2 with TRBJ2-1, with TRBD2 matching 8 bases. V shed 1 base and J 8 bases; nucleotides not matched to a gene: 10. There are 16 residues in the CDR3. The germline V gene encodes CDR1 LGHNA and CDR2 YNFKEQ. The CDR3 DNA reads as TGTGCCAGCAGCCAAGGTTTTGCGGGAGGTGTAGATGAGCAGTTCTTC. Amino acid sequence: CASSQGFAGGVDEQFF.

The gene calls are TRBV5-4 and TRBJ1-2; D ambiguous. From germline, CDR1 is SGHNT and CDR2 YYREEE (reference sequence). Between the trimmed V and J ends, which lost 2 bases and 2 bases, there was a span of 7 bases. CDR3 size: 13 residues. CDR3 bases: TGTGCCAGCAGCTTTGACATAAACTATGGCTACACCTTC. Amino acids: CASSFDINYGYTF.

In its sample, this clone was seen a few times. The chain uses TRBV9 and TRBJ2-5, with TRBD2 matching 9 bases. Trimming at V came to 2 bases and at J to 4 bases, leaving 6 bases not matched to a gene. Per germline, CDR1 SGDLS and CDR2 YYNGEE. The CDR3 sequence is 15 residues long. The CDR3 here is CASSVSGGAGETQYF. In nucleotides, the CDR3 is TGTGCCAGCAGCGTTAGCGGGGGTGCTGGAGAGACCCAGTACTTC.